By sample share, the clone carrying this T cell receptor beta chain is medium-sized. The antigen remains undetermined. The data belong to a study of T cells in Graves' hyperthyroidism and ophthalmopathy. General study points: Peripheral blood also featured most of the thyroid clonotypes expanded above 0.001.

Patients with uncontrolled infections, other autoimmune diseases, pregnancy or lactation were excluded. Isolation of PBMCs was performed on approximately 10 ml fresh peripheral blood. RNA transcripts yielded amplified TCR beta CDR3 regions. HTBI primers were the set used in a first-round RT-PCR of the TCR CDR3. TCRdb reprocessed the multiplex PCR reads with MiXCR, giving one entry per CDR3 protein. The sample includes some 27,000 distinct CDR3 sequences, roughly 45% seen only once; the top ten take 10%. The sequence was collected from a woman in her thirties with Graves' hyperthyroidism. Specimen: blood.

CDR3 residues: CASSLVAGKLFF. For the CDR3, the DNA is TGTGCCAGCAGCTTAGTGGCCGGAAAACTGTTTTTT. V usage is TRBV7-9 and J usage is TRBJ1-4; unclear D gene. The CDR3 runs 12 residues. V was pared by 1 base and J by 10 bases, with 7 bases between. Germline-derived CDR1 and CDR2 are SEHNR and FQNEAQ (reference sequence).